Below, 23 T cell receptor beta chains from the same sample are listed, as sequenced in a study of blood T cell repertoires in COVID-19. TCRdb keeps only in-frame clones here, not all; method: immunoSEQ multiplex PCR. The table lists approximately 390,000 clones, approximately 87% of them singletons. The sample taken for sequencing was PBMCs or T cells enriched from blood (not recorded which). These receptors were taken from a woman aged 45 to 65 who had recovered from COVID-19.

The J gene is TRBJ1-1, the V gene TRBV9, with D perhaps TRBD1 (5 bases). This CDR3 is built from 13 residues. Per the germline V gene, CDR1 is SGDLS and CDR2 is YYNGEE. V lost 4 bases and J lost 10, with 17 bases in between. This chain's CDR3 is CASSTRGGGVAFF. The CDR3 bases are TGTGCCAGCAGCACCCGCGGCGGGGGGGTAGCTTTCTTT.

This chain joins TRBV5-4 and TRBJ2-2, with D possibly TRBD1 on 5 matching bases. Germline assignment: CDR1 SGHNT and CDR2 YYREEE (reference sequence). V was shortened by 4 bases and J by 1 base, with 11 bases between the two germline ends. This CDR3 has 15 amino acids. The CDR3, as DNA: TGTGCCAGCAGCCCGGGTGGACAGAACACCGGGGAGCTGTTTTTT. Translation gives CASSPGGQNTGELFF.

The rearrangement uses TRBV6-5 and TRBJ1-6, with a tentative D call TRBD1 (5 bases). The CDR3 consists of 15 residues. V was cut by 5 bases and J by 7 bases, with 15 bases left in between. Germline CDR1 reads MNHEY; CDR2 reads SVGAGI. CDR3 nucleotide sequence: TGTGCCAGCAGTAAGTCGACAGTCGGGAATTCACCCCTCCACTTT. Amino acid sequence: CASSKSTVGNSPLHF.

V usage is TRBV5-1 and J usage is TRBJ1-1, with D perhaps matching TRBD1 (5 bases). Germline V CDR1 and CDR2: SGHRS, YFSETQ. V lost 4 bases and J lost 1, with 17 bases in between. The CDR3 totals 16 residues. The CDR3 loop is CASSPGGVPKNTEAFF. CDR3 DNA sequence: TGCGCCAGCAGCCCCGGGGGTGTGCCCAAGAACACTGAAGCTTTCTTT.

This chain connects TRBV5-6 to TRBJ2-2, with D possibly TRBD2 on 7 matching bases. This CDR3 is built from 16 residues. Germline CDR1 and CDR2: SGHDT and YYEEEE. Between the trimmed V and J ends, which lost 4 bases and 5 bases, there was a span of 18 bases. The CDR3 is CASSRWGGAATGELFF. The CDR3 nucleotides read TGTGCCAGCAGCCGCTGGGGGGGCGCGGCGACCGGGGAGCTGTTTTTT.

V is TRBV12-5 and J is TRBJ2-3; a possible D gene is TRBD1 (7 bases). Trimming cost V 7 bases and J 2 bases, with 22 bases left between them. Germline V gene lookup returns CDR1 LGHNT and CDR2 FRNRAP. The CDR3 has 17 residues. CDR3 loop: CASAFSRDRTFTDTQYF. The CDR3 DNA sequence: TGTGCTAGTGCCTTCTCGCGGGACAGAACGTTCACAGATACGCAGTATTTT.

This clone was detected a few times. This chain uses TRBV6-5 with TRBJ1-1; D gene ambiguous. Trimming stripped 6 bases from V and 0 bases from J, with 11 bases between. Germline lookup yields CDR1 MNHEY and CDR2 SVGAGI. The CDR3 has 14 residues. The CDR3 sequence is CASRPPRLNTEAFF. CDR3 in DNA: TGTGCCAGCAGGCCCCCGCGATTGAACACTGAAGCTTTCTTT.

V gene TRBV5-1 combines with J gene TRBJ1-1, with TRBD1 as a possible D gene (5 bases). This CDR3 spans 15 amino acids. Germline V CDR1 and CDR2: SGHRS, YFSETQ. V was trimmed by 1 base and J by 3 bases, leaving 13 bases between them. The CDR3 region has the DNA TGCGCCAGCAGCTTGTTTTTTCAGGGTGACACTGAAGCTTTCTTT. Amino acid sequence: CASSLFFQGDTEAFF.

Written as DNA, the CDR3 is TGCGCCAGCAGCCAAGGTCCCTTAGCGGGGGGTTCAGAGACCCAGTACTTC. It yields the protein CASSQGPLAGGSETQYF. J is TRBJ2-5 and V is TRBV4-1; 10 bases align to TRBD2. Germline values: CDR1 MGHRA, CDR2 YSYEKL. V shed 1 base, J shed 4 bases, and the junction held 9 bases outside the gene matches. The CDR3 runs to 17 residues.

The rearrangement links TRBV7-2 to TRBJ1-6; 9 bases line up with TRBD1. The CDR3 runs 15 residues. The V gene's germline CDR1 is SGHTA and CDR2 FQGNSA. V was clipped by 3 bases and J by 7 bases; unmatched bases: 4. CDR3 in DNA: TGTGCCAGCAGCTTCGCCGGGACAGGGAATTCACCCCTCCACTTT. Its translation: CASSFAGTGNSPLHF.

The CDR3 region has the DNA TGTGCCAGCAGTCCCCAGGTACCGGGACACTATCTTGGGGCTAATGAAAAACTGTTTTTT. It codes for CASSPQVPGHYLGANEKLFF. V usage is TRBV28 and J usage is TRBJ1-4; the D gene is possibly TRBD1 (6 bases). V lost 5 bases, J lost 3 bases, and 28 bases lay in between. Germline values: CDR1 MDHEN, CDR2 SYDVKM. The CDR3 consists of 20 residues.

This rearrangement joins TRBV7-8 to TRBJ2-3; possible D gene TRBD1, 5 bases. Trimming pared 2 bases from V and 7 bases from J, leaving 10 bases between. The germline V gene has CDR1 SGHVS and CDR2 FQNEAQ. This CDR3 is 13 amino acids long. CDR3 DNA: TGTGCCAGCAGCTTAAGGGGTCCTAATACGCAGTATTTT. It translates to CASSLRGPNTQYF.

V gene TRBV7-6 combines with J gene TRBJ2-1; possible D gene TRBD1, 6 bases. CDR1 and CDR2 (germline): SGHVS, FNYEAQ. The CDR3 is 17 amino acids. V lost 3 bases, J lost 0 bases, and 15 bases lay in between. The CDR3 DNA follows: TGTGCCAGCAGCTTTAGGAGGACAGCCAGCTCCTACAATGAGCAGTTCTTC. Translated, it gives CASSFRRTASSYNEQFF.

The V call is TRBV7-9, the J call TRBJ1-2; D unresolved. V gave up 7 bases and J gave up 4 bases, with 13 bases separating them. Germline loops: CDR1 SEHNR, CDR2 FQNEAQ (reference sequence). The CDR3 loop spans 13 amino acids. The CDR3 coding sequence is TGTGCCAGCAACCCTGGCGGGTCCTATGGCTACACCTTC. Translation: CASNPGGSYGYTF.

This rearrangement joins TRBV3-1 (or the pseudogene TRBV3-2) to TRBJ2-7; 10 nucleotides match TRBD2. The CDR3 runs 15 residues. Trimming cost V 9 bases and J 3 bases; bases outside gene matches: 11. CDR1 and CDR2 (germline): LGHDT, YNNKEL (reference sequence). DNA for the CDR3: TGTGCCAGTCTCGGTAGCGGGGGGTCTAGCTACGAGCAGTACTTC. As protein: CASLGSGGSSYEQYF.

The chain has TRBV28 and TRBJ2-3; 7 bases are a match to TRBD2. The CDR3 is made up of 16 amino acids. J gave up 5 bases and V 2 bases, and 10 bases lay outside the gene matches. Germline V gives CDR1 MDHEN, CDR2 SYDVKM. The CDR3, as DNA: TGTGCCAGCAGTTTACGTCTAGCGGCGGGGCTAGATACGCAGTATTTT. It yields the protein CASSLRLAAGLDTQYF.

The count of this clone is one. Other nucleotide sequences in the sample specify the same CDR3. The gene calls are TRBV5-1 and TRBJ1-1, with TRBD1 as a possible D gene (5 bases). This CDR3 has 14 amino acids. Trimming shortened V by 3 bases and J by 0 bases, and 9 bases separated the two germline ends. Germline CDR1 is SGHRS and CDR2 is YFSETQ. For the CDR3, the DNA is TGCGCCAGCAGCTCTACAGGAATGAACACTGAAGCTTTCTTT. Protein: CASSSTGMNTEAFF. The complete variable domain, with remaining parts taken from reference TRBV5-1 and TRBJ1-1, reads KAGVTQTPRYLIKTRGQQVTLSCSPISGHRSVSWYQQTPGQGLQFLFEYFSETQRNKGNFPGRFSGRQFSNSRSEMNVSTLELGDSALYLCASSSTGMNTEAFFGQGTRLTVV.

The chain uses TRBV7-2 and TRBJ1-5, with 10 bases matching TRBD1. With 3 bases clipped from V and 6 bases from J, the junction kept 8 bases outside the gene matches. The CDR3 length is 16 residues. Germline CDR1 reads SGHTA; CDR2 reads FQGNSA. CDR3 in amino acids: CASSFTTGQGFQPQHF. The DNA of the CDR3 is TGTGCCAGCAGCTTTACTACGGGACAGGGGTTTCAGCCCCAGCATTTT.

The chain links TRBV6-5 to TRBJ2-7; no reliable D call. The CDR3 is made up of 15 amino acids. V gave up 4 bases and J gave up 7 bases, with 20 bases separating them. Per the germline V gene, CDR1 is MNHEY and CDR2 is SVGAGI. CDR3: CASSSPEMWAGEQYF. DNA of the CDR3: TGTGCCAGCAGTTCACCTGAAATGTGGGCTGGAGAGCAGTACTTC.

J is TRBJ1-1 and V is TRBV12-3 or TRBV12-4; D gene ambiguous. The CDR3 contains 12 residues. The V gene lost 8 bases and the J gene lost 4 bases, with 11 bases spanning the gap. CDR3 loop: CASGEEGTEAFF. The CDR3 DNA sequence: TGTGCCAGCGGGGAGGAAGGCACTGAAGCTTTCTTT.

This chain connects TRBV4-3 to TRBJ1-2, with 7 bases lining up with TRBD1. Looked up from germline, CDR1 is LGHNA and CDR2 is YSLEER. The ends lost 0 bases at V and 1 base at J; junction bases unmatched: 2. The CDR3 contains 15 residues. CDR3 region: CASSQDGTVNYGYTF. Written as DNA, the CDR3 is TGCGCCAGCAGCCAAGACGGGACAGTTAACTATGGCTACACCTTC.

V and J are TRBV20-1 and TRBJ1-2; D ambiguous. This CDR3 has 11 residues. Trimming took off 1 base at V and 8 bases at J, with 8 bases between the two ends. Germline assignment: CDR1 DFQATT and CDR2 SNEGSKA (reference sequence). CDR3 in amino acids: CSARVAGGYTF. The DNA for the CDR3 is TGCAGTGCTAGAGTCGCAGGCGGCTACACCTTC.

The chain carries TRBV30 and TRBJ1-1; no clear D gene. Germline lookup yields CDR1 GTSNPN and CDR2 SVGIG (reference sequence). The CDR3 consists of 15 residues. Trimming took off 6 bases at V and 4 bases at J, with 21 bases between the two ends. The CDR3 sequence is CACTNLDWETTEAFF. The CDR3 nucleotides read TGTGCCTGTACTAATCTGGACTGGGAGACCACTGAAGCTTTCTTT.